This T cell receptor beta chain was found in a study of early T cells in non-severe SARS-CoV-2 infection. A remark on this clonotype: Its cognate antigen is unknown.

Study-level points and caveats: Reliance on VDJdb matching favored anti-spike CD8 responses; private and CD4 specificities were missed.

Germline CDR1 MNHNS, CDR2 SASEGT. The CDR3 has 15 residues. The V segment lost 5 bases and the J segment 2 bases; nucleotides outside the gene matches: 7. As part of library construction, unique molecular identifiers were attached to individual cDNA molecules. One entry per CDR3 protein, called by TCRdb with MiXCR from the 5' RACE reads. The sample records around 50,000 distinct CDR3 sequences, around 11% being singletons. Sequencing was done on a sample of whole blood. The TCR sequence derives from an adult who was a healthcare worker with PCR-confirmed SARS-CoV-2 infection or an uninfected control (not recorded which). The genes are TRBV6-1 and TRBJ2-3; 7 positions match TRBD2. CDR3: CASSFSSGYTDTQYF. The CDR3 nucleotides read TGTGCCAGCAGTTTCTCTAGCGGCTACACAGATACGCAGTATTTT.